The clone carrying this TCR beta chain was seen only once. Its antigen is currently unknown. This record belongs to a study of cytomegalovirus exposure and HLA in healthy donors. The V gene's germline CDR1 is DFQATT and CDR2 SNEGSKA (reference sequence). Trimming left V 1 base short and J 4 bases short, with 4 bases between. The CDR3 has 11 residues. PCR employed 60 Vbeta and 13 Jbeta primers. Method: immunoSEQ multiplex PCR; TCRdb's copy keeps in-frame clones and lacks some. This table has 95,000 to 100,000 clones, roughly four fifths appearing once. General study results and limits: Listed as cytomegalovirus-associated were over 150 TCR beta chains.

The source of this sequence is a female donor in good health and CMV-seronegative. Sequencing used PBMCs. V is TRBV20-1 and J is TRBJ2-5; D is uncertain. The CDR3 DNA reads TGCAGTGCTAGAGGAGCAGAGACCCAGTACTTC. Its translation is CSARGAETQYF.